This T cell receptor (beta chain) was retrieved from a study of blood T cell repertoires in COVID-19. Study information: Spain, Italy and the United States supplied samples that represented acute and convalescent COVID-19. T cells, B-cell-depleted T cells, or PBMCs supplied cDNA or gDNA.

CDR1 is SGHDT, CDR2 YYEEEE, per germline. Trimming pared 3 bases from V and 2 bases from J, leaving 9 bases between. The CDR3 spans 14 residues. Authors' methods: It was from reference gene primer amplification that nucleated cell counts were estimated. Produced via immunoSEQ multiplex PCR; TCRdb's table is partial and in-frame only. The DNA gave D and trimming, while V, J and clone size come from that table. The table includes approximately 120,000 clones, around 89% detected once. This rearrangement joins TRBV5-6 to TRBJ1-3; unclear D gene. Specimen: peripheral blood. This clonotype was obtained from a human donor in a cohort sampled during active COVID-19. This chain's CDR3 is CASSSAGPGNTIYF. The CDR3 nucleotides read TGTGCCAGCAGCTCGGCAGGTCCTGGAAACACCATATATTTT.